The 13 T cell receptor beta chains below come from one sample, sequenced in a study of regulatory T cells in long-lasting Graves disease. Investigators prepared the TCR beta libraries by applying iRepertoire HTBI primers and Arm-PCR of CDR3 regions. TCRdb reprocessed the multiplex PCR reads via MiXCR and lists one record per CDR3 protein. The sample has some 340,000 distinct CDR3 sequences; approximately 25% are singletons. Time point here: persistent/refractory GD, antithyroid drugs over 5 years with positive TRAb. Extracted RNA from PBMCs served as the source of the TCR library. The sequences come from peripheral blood mononuclear cells (PBMCs), collected when the disease was refractory, from a patient treated with antithyroid drugs. The receptors were gathered from a middle-aged woman with Graves disease.

V and J are TRBV5-1 and TRBJ1-1, with 8 bases that match TRBD1. The junction had 12 bases not matched to a gene; V was cut back by 4 bases and J by 7 bases. The V gene's germline CDR1 is SGHRS and CDR2 YFSETQ. The CDR3 is made up of 15 amino acids. The CDR3 spells CASSQNGQGAFEAFF. CDR3 DNA: TGCGCCAGCAGCCAGAATGGACAGGGTGCGTTTGAAGCTTTCTTT.

CDR3 DNA: TGCAGTGCCGACCCCCTACTCGACAGAGCCACCTACGAGCAGTACTTC. Its translation: CSADPLLDRATYEQYF. The gene calls are TRBV20-1 and TRBJ2-7, with a tentative D call TRBD1 (5 bases). Deletions cut 6 bases from V and 2 bases from J, with 23 bases between. The CDR3 is made up of 16 amino acids. Germline CDR1 DFQATT, CDR2 SNEGSKA (reference sequence).

This rearrangement joins TRBV4-1 to TRBJ1-2, with D possibly matching TRBD1 (6 bases). In germline, CDR1 is MGHRA, CDR2 YSYEKL. V lost 4 bases, J lost 0 bases, and 12 bases lay in between. The CDR3 has 15 amino acids. Written as DNA, the CDR3 is TGCGCCAGCAGCCTCGGACAGTCAACTAACTATGGCTACACCTTC. This translates into CASSLGQSTNYGYTF.

The chain uses TRBV7-9 and TRBJ2-5; TRBD2 might be the D (5 bases). V was cut by 2 bases and J by 5 bases, with 12 bases left in between. Germline CDR1 and CDR2: SEHNR and FQNEAQ (reference sequence). The CDR3 runs 14 residues. For the CDR3, the DNA is TGTGCCAGCAGCTTAAATACAGAGGGTGAGACCCAGTACTTC. Translating it yields CASSLNTEGETQYF.

This clonotype was picked up many times. The chain joins TRBV28 to TRBJ1-2; D ambiguous. The ends were cut back, 2 bases at V and 3 bases at J, with 10 bases in the middle. This CDR3 has 14 residues. CDR1 is MDHEN and CDR2 is SYDVKM in the germline V gene. CDR3 in amino acids: CASSLGGQHYGYTF. The CDR3 region has the DNA TGTGCCAGCAGTTTAGGTGGCCAACACTATGGCTACACCTTC.

This clonotype was seen more than once but under ten times. The chain carries TRBV2 and TRBJ2-3, with a tentative D call TRBD2 (6 bases). The CDR3 loop spans 18 amino acids. Germline CDR1 reads SNHLY; CDR2 reads FYNNEI. Trimming took off 3 bases at V and 1 base at J, with 20 bases between the two ends. The CDR3 loop reads CASSESPRGAGRTDTQYF. As DNA, the CDR3 is TGTGCCAGCAGTGAGTCCCCTCGGGGAGCGGGCCGCACAGATACGCAGTATTTT.

The chain recombines TRBV28 with TRBJ1-4, with no clear D. Germline CDR1 is MDHEN and CDR2 is SYDVKM. The CDR3 has 12 residues. The ends were cut back, 4 bases at V and 8 bases at J, with 8 bases in the middle. CDR3 DNA sequence: TGTGCCAGCAGTTCCGCTGTGGAAAAACTGTTTTTT. Translation gives CASSSAVEKLFF.

The chain combines TRBV6-2 or TRBV6-3 with TRBJ1-5, with D possibly TRBD1 on 5 matching bases. Germline lookup yields CDR1 MNHEY and CDR2 SVGEGT. The CDR3 spans 14 residues. V was clipped by 2 bases and J by 7 bases, with 12 bases between them. The CDR3 DNA sequence: TGTGCCAGCAGTTACGGGGTAGGGGCCCAGCCCCAGCATTTT. Translation gives CASSYGVGAQPQHF.

There are many counts of this clonotype. The chain couples TRBV6-1 to TRBJ2-4, with TRBD2 matching over 8 bases. V lost 7 bases to trimming and J lost 0 bases; unmatched junction nucleotides: 8. The CDR3 consists of 16 residues. Germline CDR1 MNHNS, CDR2 SASEGT. The CDR3: CASIQAGDLAKNIQYF. CDR3 nucleotides: TGTGCCAGCATCCAAGCGGGAGATTTAGCCAAAAACATTCAGTACTTC.

This clonotype was seen only a few times. The DNA for the CDR3 is TGTGCCAGCCTCGGGACTTTTAGCACAGATACGCAGTATTTT. This encodes CASLGTFSTDTQYF. The chain couples TRBV2 to TRBJ2-3; tentatively, D is TRBD2 (6 bases). Trimming left V 8 bases short and J 0 bases short, with 12 bases between. Germline CDR1 SNHLY, CDR2 FYNNEI. CDR3 length: 14 residues.

This clonotype was counted ten times or more. The chain recombines TRBV27 with TRBJ2-7; D gene unclear. V lost 3 bases to trimming and J lost 2 bases, with 8 bases between them. Germline V gene sequence: CDR1 MNHEY, CDR2 SMNVEV (reference sequence). The CDR3 consists of 13 residues. The CDR3, as DNA: TGTGCCAGCAGTTTTGGTGCTACCTACGAGCAGTACTTC. It translates to CASSFGATYEQYF.

The rearrangement links TRBV7-2 to TRBJ2-1; 7 positions agree with TRBD2. J lost 5 bases, V lost 2 bases, and 6 bases had no gene match. CDR1 is SGHTA, CDR2 FQGNSA, per germline. The CDR3 is made up of 15 amino acids. For the CDR3, the DNA is TGTGCCAGCAGCTTAACGGGAGGCCCAAACAATGAGCAGTTCTTC. It codes for CASSLTGGPNNEQFF.

Written as DNA, the CDR3 is TGTGCCAGCAGGAAGGACAGGGCTCGTTATCAGCCCCAGCATTTT. This sequence encodes CASRKDRARYQPQHF. The V call is TRBV28, the J call TRBJ1-5; 8 bases fit TRBD1. Trimming at V came to 6 bases and at J to 5 bases, leaving 9 bases not matched to a gene. This CDR3 is 15 amino acids long. The germline V gene has CDR1 MDHEN and CDR2 SYDVKM.